The rows below give T cell receptor beta chains drawn from one sample of a study of T cell responses to AZD1222 COVID-19 vaccine. TCRdb's copy holds only in-frame clones and misses some; the assay was immunoSEQ multiplex PCR. The sample includes tens of thousands of clones, 60% to 85% of them seen just once. The sample was peripheral blood, taken 28 days after the second AZD1222 dose. The receptors were sampled from an adult who received the AZD1222 COVID-19 vaccine. Each CDR3 is given with its conserved first and last residue. The order of the fields is V gene, J gene, D gene, clone size, CDR3 protein, CDR3 DNA. The D gene is left open where the match is weak. Size values are once, few and many counts, or a class for expanded clones, and some rows have none.

V: TRBV7-2; J: TRBJ2-2; D: .; size: few; CDR3: CASSLVRGGGGELFF; DNA: TGTGCCAGCAGCTTAGTTCGGGGCGGAGGCGGGGAGCTGTTTTTT
V: TRBV28; J: TRBJ2-5; D: TRBD2; size: .; CDR3: CASSESGGRQETQYF; DNA: TGTGCCAGCAGTGAAAGCGGGGGCCGCCAAGAGACCCAGTACTTC
V: TRBV29-1; J: TRBJ2-7; D: TRBD2; size: medium-sized; CDR3: CSVSTSGRYEQYF; DNA: TGCAGCGTTTCAACTAGCGGGAGATACGAGCAGTACTTC
V: TRBV4-2; J: TRBJ2-2; D: .; size: .; CDR3: CASSRSQDGELFF; DNA: TGTGCCAGCAGCCGATCCCAGGACGGGGAGCTGTTTTTT
V: TRBV6-5; J: TRBJ2-6; D: TRBD2; size: .; CDR3: CASSYSRGAGANVLTF; DNA: TGTGCCAGCAGTTACTCGCGGGGGGCTGGGGCCAACGTCCTGACTTTC
V: TRBV12-3/TRBV12-4; J: TRBJ1-5; D: TRBD1; size: few; CDR3: CASTSGQVQPQHF; DNA: TGTGCCAGCACCAGCGGACAGGTCCAGCCCCAGCATTTT
V: TRBV19; J: TRBJ2-7; D: .; size: .; CDR3: CASSIGPQNYEQYF; DNA: TGTGCCAGTAGTATCGGGCCCCAAAACTACGAGCAGTACTTC
V: TRBV6-5; J: TRBJ2-7; D: .; size: .; CDR3: CASTLEASGAYEQYF; DNA: TGTGCCAGCACCCTCGAGGCATCCGGGGCCTACGAGCAGTACTTC
V: TRBV6-2/TRBV6-3; J: TRBJ1-2; D: .; size: .; CDR3: CASSSPTGQIDGYTF; DNA: TGTGCCAGCAGTTCCCCAACTGGACAGATTGATGGCTACACCTTC
V: TRBV19; J: TRBJ1-5; D: TRBD1; size: .; CDR3: CASSKGQAVREEPQHF; DNA: TGTGCCAGTAGTAAGGGACAGGCGGTGAGGGAAGAGCCCCAGCATTTT
V: TRBV5-1; J: TRBJ2-3; D: .; size: .; CDR3: CASSLSTGIEDTQYF; DNA: TGCGCCAGCAGCTTGTCCACGGGAATCGAAGATACGCAGTATTTT
V: TRBV4-2; J: TRBJ1-2; D: .; size: .; CDR3: CASSLGDSLNYGYTF; DNA: TGTGCCAGCAGCCTAGGCGACAGCCTTAACTATGGCTACACCTTC
V: TRBV28; J: TRBJ2-3; D: TRBD1; size: .; CDR3: CASSSGRDRDTDTQYF; DNA: TGTGCCAGCAGTTCGGGCCGGGACAGGGACACAGATACGCAGTATTTT
V: TRBV7-9; J: TRBJ2-1; D: .; size: .; CDR3: CASSPLAAKFF; DNA: TGTGCCAGCAGCCCCTTAGCGGCAAAGTTCTTC
V: TRBV9; J: TRBJ2-2; D: .; size: once; CDR3: CASSVPPGPGELFF; DNA: TGTGCCAGCAGCGTCCCCCCGGGTCCCGGGGAGCTGTTTTTT
V: TRBV19; J: TRBJ2-1; D: TRBD1; size: .; CDR3: CASSIVGTGLYNEQFF; DNA: TGTGCCAGTAGTATAGTCGGGACAGGGTTGTACAATGAGCAGTTCTTC
V: TRBV28; J: TRBJ1-2; D: TRBD1; size: .; CDR3: CASSLGTGSYGYTF; DNA: TGTGCCAGCAGTTTAGGGACAGGTTCTTATGGCTACACCTTC
V: TRBV4-3; J: TRBJ2-2; D: TRBD2; size: .; CDR3: CASSQHLDWTSGVTNTGELFF; DNA: TGCGCCAGCAGCCAACATCTTGATTGGACTAGCGGAGTGACGAACACCGGGGAGCTGTTTTTT
V: TRBV2; J: TRBJ2-2; D: .; size: .; CDR3: CASSLDSTGELFF; DNA: TGTGCCAGCAGTTTAGACAGCACCGGGGAGCTGTTTTTT
V: TRBV19; J: TRBJ2-5; D: .; size: .; CDR3: CASSKSQIQETQYF; DNA: TGTGCCAGTAGTAAGTCACAAATACAAGAGACCCAGTACTTC
V: TRBV28; J: TRBJ2-4; D: TRBD1; size: once; CDR3: CASSSTGTGGNIQYF; DNA: TGTGCCAGCAGTTCAACCGGGACAGGTGGTAACATTCAGTACTTC
V: TRBV10-3; J: TRBJ2-7; D: TRBD1; size: few; CDR3: CAIRAGTGSYEQYF; DNA: TGTGCCATCAGGGCCGGGACAGGGTCCTACGAGCAGTACTTC
V: TRBV18; J: TRBJ1-3; D: .; size: .; CDR3: CASSPPARRSSGNTIYF; DNA: TGTGCCAGCTCACCACCGGCACGTCGGTCCTCTGGAAACACCATATATTTT
V: TRBV14; J: TRBJ1-6; D: .; size: .; CDR3: CASSQGGVSPPLHF; DNA: TGTGCCAGCAGCCAAGGAGGAGTGAGTCCACCCCTCCACTTT
V: TRBV19; J: TRBJ2-3; D: .; size: .; CDR3: CASSVITGSDTQYF; DNA: TGTGCCAGTAGTGTCATCACAGGGTCCGATACGCAGTATTTT
V: TRBV9; J: TRBJ1-2; D: .; size: .; CDR3: CASSSSRGLFYGYTF; DNA: TGTGCCAGCAGCTCGAGCAGAGGACTGTTCTATGGCTACACCTTC
V: TRBV12-3/TRBV12-4; J: TRBJ2-7; D: TRBD1; size: .; CDR3: CASSGTGREQYF; DNA: TGTGCCAGCAGCGGGACAGGGCGTGAGCAGTACTTC
V: TRBV6-5; J: TRBJ1-2; D: .; size: .; CDR3: CASSSEGEFDYGYTF; DNA: TGTGCCAGCAGTTCCGAAGGGGAATTTGACTATGGCTACACCTTC
V: TRBV3-1/TRBV3-2; J: TRBJ2-3; D: TRBD2; size: .; CDR3: CASSQDSLLAGGPDTQYF; DNA: TGTGCCAGCAGCCAAGATAGTTTATTAGCGGGGGGGCCGGATACGCAGTATTTT
V: TRBV5-1; J: TRBJ2-7; D: .; size: .; CDR3: CASSLDIYEQYF; DNA: TGCGCCAGCAGCCTGGACATCTACGAGCAGTACTTC
V: TRBV4-1; J: TRBJ1-2; D: .; size: .; CDR3: CASSQDPEYGYTF; DNA: TGCGCCAGCAGCCAAGATCCAGAGTATGGCTACACCTTC
V: TRBV19; J: TRBJ1-4; D: .; size: .; CDR3: CASRRGITTNEKLFF; DNA: TGTGCCAGTAGGAGGGGGATCACAACTAATGAAAAACTGTTTTTT
V: TRBV2; J: TRBJ2-2; D: .; size: .; CDR3: CASSEGGMGPNTGELFF; DNA: TGTGCCAGCAGTGAAGGGGGGATGGGGCCGAACACCGGGGAGCTGTTTTTT
V: TRBV29-1; J: TRBJ1-2; D: TRBD1; size: few; CDR3: CSVGDRANGYTF; DNA: TGCAGCGTTGGGGACAGGGCTAATGGCTACACCTTC
V: TRBV25-1; J: TRBJ2-5; D: .; size: .; CDR3: CASTQSRRGQETQYF; DNA: TGTGCCAGCACCCAGAGCCGTCGGGGGCAGGAGACCCAGTACTTC
V: TRBV19; J: TRBJ1-5; D: .; size: .; CDR3: CASAPDSRGGNQPQHF; DNA: TGTGCCAGCGCCCCCGATTCTCGCGGCGGCAATCAGCCCCAGCATTTT
V: TRBV19; J: TRBJ2-5; D: TRBD1; size: .; CDR3: CASSNGQAGETQYF; DNA: TGTGCCAGTAGTAATGGACAGGCCGGAGAGACCCAGTACTTC
V: TRBV19; J: TRBJ1-2; D: TRBD1; size: .; CDR3: CASSSRGTGYGYTF; DNA: TGTGCCAGTAGTAGTCGGGGGACAGGGTACGGCTACACCTTC
V: TRBV28; J: TRBJ2-2; D: TRBD1; size: .; CDR3: CASSGAGQGIFSGELFF; DNA: TGTGCCAGCAGTGGGGCGGGACAGGGGATATTTTCCGGGGAGCTGTTTTTT
V: TRBV27; J: TRBJ1-6; D: TRBD1; size: once; CDR3: CASSRQGVINSPLHF; DNA: TGTGCCAGCAGTCGTCAGGGGGTGATTAATTCACCCCTCCACTTT
V: TRBV7-9; J: TRBJ1-1; D: .; size: .; CDR3: CASSSELNGDTEAFF; DNA: TGTGCCAGCAGCTCTGAATTAAACGGGGACACTGAAGCTTTCTTT
V: TRBV9; J: TRBJ2-3; D: TRBD2; size: .; CDR3: CASSVDGRGTDTQYF; DNA: TGTGCCAGCAGCGTAGACGGGAGGGGGACAGATACGCAGTATTTT
V: TRBV20-1; J: TRBJ1-2; D: .; size: .; CDR3: CSGRVHRGYTF; DNA: TGCAGTGGTAGGGTGCATAGAGGCTACACCTTC
V: TRBV29-1; J: TRBJ2-1; D: TRBD2; size: .; CDR3: CSVEDEASGNEQFF; DNA: TGCAGCGTTGAAGATGAGGCTAGCGGAAATGAGCAGTTCTTC
V: TRBV9; J: TRBJ2-1; D: .; size: .; CDR3: CASSVAGAEQFF; DNA: TGTGCCAGCAGCGTAGCGGGGGCTGAGCAGTTCTTC
V: TRBV12-3/TRBV12-4; J: TRBJ2-3; D: .; size: .; CDR3: CASSLGDTQYF; DNA: TGTGCCAGCAGTTTAGGAGATACGCAGTATTTT
V: TRBV7-9; J: TRBJ2-2; D: .; size: .; CDR3: CASSLLSTRGTGELFF; DNA: TGTGCCAGCAGCTTATTATCAACTAGGGGCACCGGGGAGCTGTTTTTT
V: TRBV6-5; J: TRBJ2-7; D: TRBD1; size: once; CDR3: CASSYSDRVAYEQYF; DNA: TGTGCCAGCAGTTATAGCGACAGGGTAGCCTACGAGCAGTACTTC
V: TRBV4-2; J: TRBJ2-7; D: .; size: .; CDR3: CASSPAHAQGGYEQYF; DNA: TGTGCCAGCAGCCCAGCCCACGCACAGGGTGGCTACGAGCAGTACTTC
V: TRBV7-9; J: TRBJ2-7; D: .; size: .; CDR3: CASSLVQEPQQYF; DNA: TGTGCCAGCAGCTTAGTACAGGAGCCTCAGCAGTACTTC
V: TRBV27; J: TRBJ1-2; D: TRBD1; size: few; CDR3: CASRGQGLSYTF; DNA: TGTGCCAGCAGAGGACAGGGCCTCAGCTACACCTTC
V: TRBV5-1; J: TRBJ2-7; D: TRBD2; size: .; CDR3: CASSSRRAGRAHEQYF; DNA: TGCGCCAGCAGTTCCCGGAGGGCCGGGAGGGCGCACGAGCAGTACTTC
V: TRBV3-1/TRBV3-2; J: TRBJ2-5; D: .; size: .; CDR3: CASSQDTAGGKTQYF; DNA: TGTGCCAGCAGCCAAGATACCGCGGGCGGGAAGACCCAGTACTTC
V: TRBV20-1; J: TRBJ2-7; D: TRBD2; size: .; CDR3: CSASASGGTYEQYF; DNA: TGCAGTGCTAGTGCGAGCGGGGGGACCTACGAGCAGTACTTC
V: TRBV10-3; J: TRBJ1-2; D: TRBD1; size: .; CDR3: CAISEQGAYGYTF; DNA: TGTGCCATCAGTGAACAGGGGGCTTATGGCTACACCTTC
V: TRBV19; J: TRBJ1-2; D: .; size: .; CDR3: CASSQQGGGYTF; DNA: TGTGCCAGTAGTCAACAGGGTGGCGGCTACACCTTC
V: TRBV3-1/TRBV3-2; J: TRBJ1-2; D: .; size: .; CDR3: CASSQGWGDYGYTF; DNA: TGTGCCAGCAGCCAGGGATGGGGAGACTATGGCTACACCTTC